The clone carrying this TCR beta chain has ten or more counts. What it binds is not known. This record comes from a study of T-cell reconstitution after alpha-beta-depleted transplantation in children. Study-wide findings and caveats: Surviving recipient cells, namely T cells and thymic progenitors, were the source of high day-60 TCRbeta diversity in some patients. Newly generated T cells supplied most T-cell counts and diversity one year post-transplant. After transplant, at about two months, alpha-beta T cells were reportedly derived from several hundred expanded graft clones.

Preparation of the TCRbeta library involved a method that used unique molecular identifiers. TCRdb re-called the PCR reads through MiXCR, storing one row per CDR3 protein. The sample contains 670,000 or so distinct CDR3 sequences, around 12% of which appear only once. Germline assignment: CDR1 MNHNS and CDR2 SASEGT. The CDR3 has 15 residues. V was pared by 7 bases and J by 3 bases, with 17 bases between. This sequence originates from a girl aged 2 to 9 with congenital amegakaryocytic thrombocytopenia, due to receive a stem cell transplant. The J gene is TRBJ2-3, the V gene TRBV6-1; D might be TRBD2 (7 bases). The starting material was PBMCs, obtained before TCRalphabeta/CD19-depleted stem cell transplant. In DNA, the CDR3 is TGTGCCAGCACCAGAGGGGGTAGCGGGACAGATACGCAGTATTTT. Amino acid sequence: CASTRGGSGTDTQYF.